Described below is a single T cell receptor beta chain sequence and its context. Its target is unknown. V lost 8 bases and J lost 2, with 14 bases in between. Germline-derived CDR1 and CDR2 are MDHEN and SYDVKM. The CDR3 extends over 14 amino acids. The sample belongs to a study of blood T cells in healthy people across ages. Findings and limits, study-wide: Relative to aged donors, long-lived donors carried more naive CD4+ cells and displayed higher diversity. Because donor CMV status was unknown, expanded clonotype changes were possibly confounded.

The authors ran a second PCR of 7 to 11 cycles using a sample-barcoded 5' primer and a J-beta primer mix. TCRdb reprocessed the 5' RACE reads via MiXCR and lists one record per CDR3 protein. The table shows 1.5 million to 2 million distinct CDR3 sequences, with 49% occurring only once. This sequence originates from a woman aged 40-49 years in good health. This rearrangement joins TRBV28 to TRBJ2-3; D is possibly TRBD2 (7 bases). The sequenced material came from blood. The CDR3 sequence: CASLLGGATDTQYF. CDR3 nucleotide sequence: TGTGCCAGCCTACTGGGGGGGGCCACAGATACGCAGTATTTT.